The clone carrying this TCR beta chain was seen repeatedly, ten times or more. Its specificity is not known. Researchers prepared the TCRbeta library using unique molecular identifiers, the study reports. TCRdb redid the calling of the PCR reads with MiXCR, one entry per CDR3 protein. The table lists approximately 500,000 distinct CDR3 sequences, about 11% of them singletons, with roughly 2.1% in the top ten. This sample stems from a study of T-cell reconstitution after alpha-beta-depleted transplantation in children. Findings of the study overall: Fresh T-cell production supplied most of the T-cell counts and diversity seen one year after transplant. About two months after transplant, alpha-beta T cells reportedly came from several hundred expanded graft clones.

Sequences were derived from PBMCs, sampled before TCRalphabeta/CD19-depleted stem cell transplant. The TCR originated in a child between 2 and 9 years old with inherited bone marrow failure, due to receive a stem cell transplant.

The CDR3 DNA sequence: TGTGCCAGCAGCCCACTGGCAAACGGAGGTACGCAGTATTTT. It translates to CASSPLANGGTQYF. The gene calls are TRBV11-2 and TRBJ2-3; a possible D gene is TRBD2 (5 bases). CDR1 SGHAT and CDR2 FQNNGV come from the germline V gene. There are 14 residues in the CDR3. V was pared by 5 bases and J by 8 bases, with 17 bases between.